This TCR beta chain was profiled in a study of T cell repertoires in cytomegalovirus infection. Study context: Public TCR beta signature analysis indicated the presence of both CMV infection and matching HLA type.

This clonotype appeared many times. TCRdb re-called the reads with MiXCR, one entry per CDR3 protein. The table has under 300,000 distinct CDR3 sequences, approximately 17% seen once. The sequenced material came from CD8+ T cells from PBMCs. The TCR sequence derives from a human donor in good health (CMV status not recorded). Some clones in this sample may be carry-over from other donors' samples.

The CDR3 coding sequence is TGTGCCAGCAGCCCCCTGACAGCGCGGGGACAGACCTTATACGAGCAGTACTTC. Protein: CASSPLTARGQTLYEQYF. This sequence joins TRBV7-2 and TRBJ2-7; D might be TRBD1 (7 bases). Trimming pared 5 bases from V and 4 bases from J, leaving 27 bases between. The CDR3 sequence is 18 residues long. Germline CDR1 SGHTA, CDR2 FQGNSA.